These 4 T cell receptor beta chains were sequenced from one sample in a study of cytomegalovirus exposure and HLA in healthy donors. The study ran its PCR with 60 Vbeta and 13 Jbeta primers. The repertoire was sequenced with immunoSEQ multiplex PCR; TCRdb's copy has only in-frame clones and lacks some. The repertoire holds about 140,000 clones, with roughly 9.6% as singletons. Material: PBMCs. Source of these receptors: a woman between 40 and 55 years old in good health and CMV-seropositive.

The sample holds a few counts of this clone. The chain couples TRBV11-2 to TRBJ1-2; 9 bases line up with TRBD1. The germline CDR1 and CDR2 sequences are SGHAT and FQNNGV. The junction had 2 bases not matched to a gene; V was cut back by 5 bases and J by 4 bases. CDR3 length equals 13 residues. The CDR3, as DNA: TGTGCCAGCAGCCGGGGACAGGGCTATGGCTACACCTTC. Its protein is CASSRGQGYGYTF.

The chain recombines TRBV9 with TRBJ2-1; D possibly corresponds to TRBD1 (7 bases). The CDR3 has 15 amino acids. Trimming removed 4 bases from V and 6 bases from J, with 17 bases in between. The germline gives CDR1 SGDLS, CDR2 YYNGEE. The DNA of the CDR3 is TGTGCCAGCAGCCCCCCAGGGGGGCTAGGCAATGAGCAGTTCTTC. Translated: CASSPPGGLGNEQFF.

This clone was counted only a few times. The chain carries TRBV9 and TRBJ1-2, with D possibly TRBD1 on 5 matching bases. Germline V gene sequence: CDR1 SGDLS, CDR2 YYNGEE. CDR3 length equals 14 residues. The germline V and J ends were trimmed by 3 bases and 4 bases, with 13 bases remaining between them. The CDR3 sequence is CASSGGGTLYGYTF. The CDR3 coding sequence is TGTGCCAGCAGCGGTGGCGGGACCCTCTATGGCTACACCTTC.

This clone occurred a few times. The chain joins TRBV2 to TRBJ1-4, with 7 bases that match TRBD1. Germline loops: CDR1 SNHLY, CDR2 FYNNEI. This CDR3 contains 14 residues. Trimming cost V 4 bases and J 8 bases; bases outside gene matches: 7. CDR3 sequence: CASSADREREKLFF. CDR3 bases: TGTGCCAGCAGTGCTGACAGGGAAAGAGAAAAACTGTTTTTT.